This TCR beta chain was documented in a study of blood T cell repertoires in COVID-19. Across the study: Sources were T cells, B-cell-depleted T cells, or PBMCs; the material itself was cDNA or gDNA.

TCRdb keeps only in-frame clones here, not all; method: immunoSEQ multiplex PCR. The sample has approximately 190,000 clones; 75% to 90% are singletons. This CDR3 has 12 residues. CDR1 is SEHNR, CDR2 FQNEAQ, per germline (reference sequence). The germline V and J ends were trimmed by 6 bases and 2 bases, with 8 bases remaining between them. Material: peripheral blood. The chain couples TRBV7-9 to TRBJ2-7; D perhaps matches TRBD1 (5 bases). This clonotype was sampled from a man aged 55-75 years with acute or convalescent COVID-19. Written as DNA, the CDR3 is TGTGCCAGCAGTGACAGTACCTACGAGCAGTACTTC. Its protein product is CASSDSTYEQYF.